The table lists the clone carrying this T cell receptor (beta chain) with many counts. Its cognate antigen is unknown. This sample was included in a study of T cells in Graves' hyperthyroidism and ophthalmopathy. Study information: Peripheral blood specimens were obtained at initial diagnosis, prior to any treatment.

General study points: A model built on 13 V-J features separated ophthalmopathy from stable hyperthyroidism. Blood held most thyroid clonotypes expanded above 0.001 frequency.

The TCR beta CDR3 regions underwent amplification using RNA transcripts as the source. The HTBI primer set served for first-round RT-PCR of the TCR CDR3. TCRdb re-derived calls from the multiplex PCR reads in MiXCR, one entry per CDR3 protein. The sample holds about 250,000 distinct CDR3 sequences, about 25% seen once. CDR3 size: 15 residues. The ends lost 1 base at V and 1 base at J; junction bases unmatched: 2. CDR1 is SGHTA and CDR2 is FQGNSA in the germline V gene. Patients were excluded for uncontrolled infection, other autoimmune disease, pregnancy or lactation. The chain uses TRBV7-2 and TRBJ2-7; 9 positions match TRBD1. Sequencing was performed on blood. This receptor was taken from a middle-aged woman with Graves' ophthalmopathy. The CDR3, as DNA: TGTGCCAGCAGCTTAGGGACAGGGGCTTCCTACGAGCAGTACTTC. It specifies CASSLGTGASYEQYF.